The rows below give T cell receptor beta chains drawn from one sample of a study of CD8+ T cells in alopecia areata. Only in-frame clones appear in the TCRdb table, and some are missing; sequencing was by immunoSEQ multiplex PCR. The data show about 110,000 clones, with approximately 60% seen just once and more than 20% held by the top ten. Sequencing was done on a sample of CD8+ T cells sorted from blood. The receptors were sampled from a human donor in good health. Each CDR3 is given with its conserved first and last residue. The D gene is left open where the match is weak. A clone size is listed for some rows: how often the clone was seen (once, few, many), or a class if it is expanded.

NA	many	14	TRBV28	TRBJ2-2	TGTGCCAGCAGTTTAGCTCCGAGCACCGGGGAGCTGTTTTTT	CASSLAPSTGELFF
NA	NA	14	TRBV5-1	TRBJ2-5	TGCGCCAGCAGCTCCCTAGGGGTCAGGGAGACCCAGTACTTC	CASSSLGVRETQYF
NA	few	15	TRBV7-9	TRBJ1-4	TGTGCCAGCAGCCAGGGAACGGGGATCCAACAAAAACTGTTTTTT	CASSQGTGIQQKLFF
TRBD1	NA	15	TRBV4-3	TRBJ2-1	TGCGCCAGCAGCCAAGGACAGGGGGTAGGTTATGAGCAGTTCTTC	CASSQGQGVGYEQFF
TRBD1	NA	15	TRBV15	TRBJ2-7	TGTGCCACCAGCAGATCGCACAGGGGCTCCTACGAGCAGTACTTC	CATSRSHRGSYEQYF
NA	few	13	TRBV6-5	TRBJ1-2	TGTGCCAGCAGTTCCGGGACCCTCAATGGCTACACCTTC	CASSSGTLNGYTF
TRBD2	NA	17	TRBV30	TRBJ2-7	TGTGCCTGCGACAGGAATCAGCGGGGGGGCCGAACGTACGAGCAGTACTTC	CACDRNQRGGRTYEQYF
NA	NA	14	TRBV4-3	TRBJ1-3	TGCGCCAGCAGCCAAGAAGAAGCGGGAAACACCATATATTTT	CASSQEEAGNTIYF
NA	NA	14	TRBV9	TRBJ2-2	TGTGCCAGCAGCGTAGTAGGGGACGGCGGGGAGCTGTTTTTT	CASSVVGDGGELFF
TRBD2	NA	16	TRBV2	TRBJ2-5	TGTGCCAGCAGCACCCTTAATAGCGGGGAACAAGAGACCCAGTACTTC	CASSTLNSGEQETQYF
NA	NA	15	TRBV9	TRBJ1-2	TGTGCCAGCAGCCTAGCACTGGGGGCCCCCGATGGCTACACCTTC	CASSLALGAPDGYTF
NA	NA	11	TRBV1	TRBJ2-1	TGCACCAGCAGCCTCAGGGCCAGGCAGTTCTTC	CTSSLRARQFF
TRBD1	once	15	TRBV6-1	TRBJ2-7	TGTGCCAGCAGTCAGCTAAGGACAGGCCACAGCGAGCAGTACTTC	CASSQLRTGHSEQYF
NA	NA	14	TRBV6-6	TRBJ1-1	TGTGCCAGCAGTTACCGGAGACCAACCCTTGAAGCTTTCTTT	CASSYRRPTLEAFF
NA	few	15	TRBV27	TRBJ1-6	TGTGCCAGCACCCCGATTGGGAAATCTAATTCACCCCTCCACTTT	CASTPIGKSNSPLHF
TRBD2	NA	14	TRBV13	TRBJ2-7	TGTGCCAGCAGCCAGGCGGGGGGCTACCACGAGCAGTACTTC	CASSQAGGYHEQYF
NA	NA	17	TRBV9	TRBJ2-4	TGTGCCAGCAGCGCCGACGGGGGACATCTAGCCAAAAACATTCAGTACTTC	CASSADGGHLAKNIQYF
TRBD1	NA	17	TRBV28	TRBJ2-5	TGTGCCAGCAGTTTAAAGGATTGGGACAGCTCACAAGAGACCCAGTACTTC	CASSLKDWDSSQETQYF
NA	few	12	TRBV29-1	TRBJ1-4	TGCAGCGCCGTCGACGGGAATGAAAAACTGTTTTTT	CSAVDGNEKLFF
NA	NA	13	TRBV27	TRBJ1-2	TGTGCCAGCAGTTTAGGGGGATCCTATGGCTACACCTTC	CASSLGGSYGYTF
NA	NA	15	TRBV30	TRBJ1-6	TGTGCCTGGAGTCTCACGGACGGATATAATTCACCCCTCCACTTT	CAWSLTDGYNSPLHF
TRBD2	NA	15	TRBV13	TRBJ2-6	TGTGCCAGCACCGGGGGGGGCTCTGGGGCCAACGTCCTGACTTTC	CASTGGGSGANVLTF
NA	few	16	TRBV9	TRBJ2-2	TGTGCCAGCAGCGTCTCCCGTAACCGGGGCACCGGGGAGCTGTTTTTT	CASSVSRNRGTGELFF
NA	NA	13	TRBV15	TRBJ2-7	TGTGCCACCAGCAGCCCCAAGGCCCACGAGCAGTACTTC	CATSSPKAHEQYF
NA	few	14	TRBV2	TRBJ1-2	TGTGCCAGCAGTGAAGTGTACGGACCCTATGGCTACACCTTC	CASSEVYGPYGYTF
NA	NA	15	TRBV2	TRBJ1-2	TGTGCCAGCAGACACTCAACGGGGGTAAACTATGGCTACACCTTC	CASRHSTGVNYGYTF
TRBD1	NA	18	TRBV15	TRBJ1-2	TGTGCCACCAGCGAGCCCCTAAATCCAATGGGACAGGACTATGGCTACACCTTC	CATSEPLNPMGQDYGYTF
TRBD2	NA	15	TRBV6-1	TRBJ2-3	TGTGCCAGCAAAGTAGCGGGGGGGACCGCAGATACGCAGTATTTT	CASKVAGGTADTQYF
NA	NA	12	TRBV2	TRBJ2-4	TGTGCCAGCAGTGGGGTTAAAAACATTCAGTACTTC	CASSGVKNIQYF
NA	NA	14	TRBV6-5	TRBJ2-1	TGTGCCAGCAGCTCTAGGGGGGATTACAATGAGCAGTTCTTC	CASSSRGDYNEQFF
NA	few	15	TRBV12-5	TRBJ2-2	TGTGCTAGTGATGGGGGGAGCCCCAACACCGGGGAGCTGTTTTTT	CASDGGSPNTGELFF
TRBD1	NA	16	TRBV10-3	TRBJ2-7	TGTGCCATCAGTGAGTCCCCGGACAGGGGTAGGTACGAGCAGTACTTC	CAISESPDRGRYEQYF
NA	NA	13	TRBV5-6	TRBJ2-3	TGTGCCAGCAGCTTGGGATCCACAGATACGCAGTATTTT	CASSLGSTDTQYF
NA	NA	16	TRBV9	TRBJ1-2	TGTGCCAGCAGCGTAGAGGGGTCCGTGAGGAACTATGGCTACACCTTC	CASSVEGSVRNYGYTF
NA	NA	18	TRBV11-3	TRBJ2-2	TGTGCCAGCAGCCGGAAACTGAATGGGACTTTGAACACCGGGGAGCTGTTTTTT	CASSRKLNGTLNTGELFF
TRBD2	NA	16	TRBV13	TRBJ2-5	TGTGCCAGCAGCCAACTCCCGGGCGGGGGGCAGGAGACCCAGTACTTC	CASSQLPGGGQETQYF
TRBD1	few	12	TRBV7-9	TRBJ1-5	TGTGCCAGCAGCTCACCAGGGGGGATCCAGCATTTT	CASSSPGGIQHF
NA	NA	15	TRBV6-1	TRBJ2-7	TGTGCCAGCAGTGAAGTGGACGGGAGCTCGCGCGAGCAGTACTTC	CASSEVDGSSREQYF
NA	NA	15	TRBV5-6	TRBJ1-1	TGTGCCAGCAGCTTGGCGGTGGGGAGGGACACTGAAGCTTTCTTT	CASSLAVGRDTEAFF
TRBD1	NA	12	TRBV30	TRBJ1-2	TGTGCCTGGGCAGGGGGCTCGGATGGCTACACCTTC	CAWAGGSDGYTF
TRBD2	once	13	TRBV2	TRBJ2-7	TGTGCCAGCAGTGAATGGGGAGGGGACGAGCAGTACTTC	CASSEWGGDEQYF
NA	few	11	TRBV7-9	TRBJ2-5	TGTGCCAGCAGCTATCGAGAGACCCAGTACTTC	CASSYRETQYF
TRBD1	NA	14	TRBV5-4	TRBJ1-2	TGTGCCAGCAGCTTGACAGGGGGCGGCTATGGCTACACCTTC	CASSLTGGGYGYTF
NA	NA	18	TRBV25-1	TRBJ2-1	TGTGCCAGCAGTGAGCCAGGGGAAGCGGGGAGCTCCTACAATGAGCAGTTCTTC	CASSEPGEAGSSYNEQFF
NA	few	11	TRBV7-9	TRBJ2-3	TGTGCCAGCGCAAGCACAGATACGCAGTATTTT	CASASTDTQYF
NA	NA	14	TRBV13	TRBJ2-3	TGTGCCAGCAGCTTGGACAGAAGCACAGATACGCAGTATTTT	CASSLDRSTDTQYF
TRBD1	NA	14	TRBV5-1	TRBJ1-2	TGCGCCAGCAGCTGGACAGGGTCTATATATGGCTACACCTTC	CASSWTGSIYGYTF
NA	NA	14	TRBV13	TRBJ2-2	TGTGCCAGCCAAGACCCCGTGAACACCGGGGAGCTGTTTTTT	CASQDPVNTGELFF
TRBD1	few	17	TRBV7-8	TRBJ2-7	TGTGCCAGCAGCTCCGACGCCGGGCCAGGGGGATTCTACGAGCAGTACTTC	CASSSDAGPGGFYEQYF
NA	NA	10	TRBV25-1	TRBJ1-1	TGTGCCAGCAGTGCGGGGGAAGCTTTCTTT	CASSAGEAFF
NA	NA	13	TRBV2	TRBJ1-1	TGTGCCAGCAGTGGGTGGGGGCCCACTGAAGCTTTCTTT	CASSGWGPTEAFF